These 6 T cell receptor beta chains came from one sample sequenced in a study of blood T cell repertoires in COVID-19. TCRdb's table, derived via immunoSEQ multiplex PCR, lists solely in-frame clones and lacks some. The sample lists about 61,000 clones; around nine tenths were seen once. Sequenced input: peripheral blood. Receptor source: a woman aged 50 to 60 with active or convalescent COVID-19.

The gene calls are TRBV9 and TRBJ2-2, with D maybe TRBD1 (6 bases). V gave up 4 bases and J gave up 6 bases, with 19 bases separating them. Germline CDR1 reads SGDLS; CDR2 reads YYNGEE. This CDR3 has 16 residues. CDR3 bases: TGTGCCAGCAGCTCGACAGGTTTGGGTAACGCCGGGGAGCTGTTTTTT. Translation: CASSSTGLGNAGELFF.

The chain joins TRBV18 to TRBJ1-1, with D possibly being TRBD1 (5 bases). The CDR3 extends over 14 amino acids. V lost 1 base to trimming and J lost 1 base, with 7 bases between them. In germline, CDR1 is KGHSH, CDR2 LQKENI. This chain's CDR3 is CASSPQGRNTEAFF. The CDR3 region has the DNA TGTGCCAGCTCACCACAGGGGCGGAACACTGAAGCTTTCTTT.

V and J are TRBV7-9 and TRBJ2-1; weak D call: TRBD1 (5 bases). The CDR3 covers 15 residues. CDR1 is SEHNR, CDR2 FQNEAQ, per germline (reference sequence). The ends were cut back, 5 bases at V and 5 bases at J, with 16 bases in the middle. The DNA of the CDR3 is TGTGCCAGCAGCCGACTCCAATGGGGCGACAATGAGCAGTTCTTC. Its translation: CASSRLQWGDNEQFF.

The chain combines TRBV7-9 with TRBJ2-5; 12 bases fit TRBD2. J gave up 5 bases and V 3 bases, and 1 base lay outside the gene matches. The CDR3 is made up of 14 amino acids. Looked up from germline, CDR1 is SEHNR and CDR2 is FQNEAQ (reference sequence). As DNA, the CDR3 is TGTGCCAGCAGCTTTGGGACTAGCGGGGAGACCCAGTACTTC. Its protein product is CASSFGTSGETQYF.

The genes are TRBV10-2 and TRBJ2-1, with 13 bases matching TRBD2. The CDR3 covers 15 residues. Germline V gene sequence: CDR1 WSHSY, CDR2 SAAADI. V lost 7 bases and J lost 6; bases outside the gene matches: 6. The CDR3 DNA follows: TGCGCCAGCAACAATGGACTAGCGGGAGCCAATGAGCAGTTCTTC. As protein: CASNNGLAGANEQFF.

The V gene is TRBV6-5, the J gene TRBJ2-5; D uncertain. V was pared by 6 bases and J by 5 bases, with 10 bases between. Per germline, CDR1 MNHEY and CDR2 SVGAGI. This CDR3 has 12 residues. The CDR3 reads CASRTSSETQYF. Written as DNA, the CDR3 is TGTGCCAGCAGGACATCCTCGGAGACCCAGTACTTC.